Below are 24 T cell receptor beta chains sequenced from a single sample in a study of beta chain features in type 1 diabetes. Expressed TCRB transcripts were sequenced after all isolated RNA was converted to cDNA. TCRdb's table, derived via immunoSEQ multiplex PCR, lists solely in-frame clones and lacks some. This table has around 140,000 clones, roughly 10% appearing once. Specimen: central memory CD4+ T cells from blood. These receptors all stem from a middle-aged woman in good health.

CDR3: CASRGAGRTGELFF. The DNA for the CDR3 is TGTGCCAGCAGGGGGGCAGGGCGGACCGGGGAGCTGTTTTTT. V gene TRBV6-5 combines with J gene TRBJ2-2, with D perhaps matching TRBD1 (6 bases). The V end was cut by 6 bases, the J end by 5 bases, with 13 bases between. This CDR3 region has 14 residues. Per the germline V gene, CDR1 is MNHEY and CDR2 is SVGAGI.

This rearrangement joins TRBV23-1 to TRBJ1-1, with D uncertain. TRBV23-1 is noted as an ORF with a role that remains uncertain. V was shortened by 0 bases and J by 2 bases, with 13 bases between the two germline ends. This CDR3 is built from 16 residues. CDR3 in DNA: TGCGCCAGCAGTCAATCTGGACCCCGGGGTAACACTGAAGCTTTCTTT. It specifies CASSQSGPRGNTEAFF.

V usage is TRBV18 and J usage is TRBJ2-3; the D is unclear. Trimming pared 6 bases from V and 4 bases from J, leaving 8 bases between. CDR1 is KGHSH and CDR2 is LQKENI in the germline V gene. The CDR3 is made up of 12 amino acids. The CDR3 DNA sequence: TGTGCCAGCTCGATTCAGGCAGATACGCAGTATTTT. Translation gives CASSIQADTQYF.

This clone was picked up a small number of times. The gene calls are TRBV6-1 and TRBJ2-5; D perhaps matches TRBD1 (5 bases). Germline V gene lookup returns CDR1 MNHNS and CDR2 SASEGT. The CDR3 runs 15 residues. Trimming took 2 bases from V and 5 from J, leaving 15 bases between them. This CDR3 reads CASSELGADRETQYF. The CDR3 coding sequence is TGTGCCAGCAGTGAACTAGGGGCTGATAGGGAGACCCAGTACTTC.

This clone occurred many times. This sequence joins TRBV2 and TRBJ1-5, with D unclear. Trimming stripped 5 bases from V and 7 bases from J, with 9 bases between. CDR1 and CDR2 from the germline V gene are SNHLY and FYNNEI. The CDR3 extends over 12 amino acids. DNA for the CDR3: TGTGCCAGCAGTATGGCCGGGCAGCCCCAGCATTTT. Its protein product is CASSMAGQPQHF.

With respect to this clone: The junction does not match germline at one end; this may be a read error. The CDR3 here is CSGELGAYGYTF. DNA of the CDR3: TGCAGCGGTGAACTAGGGGCCTATGGCTACACCTTC. The chain combines TRBV29-1 with TRBJ1-2, with D possibly TRBD1 on 5 matching bases. Per the germline V gene, CDR1 is SQVTM and CDR2 is ANQGSEA. This CDR3 has 12 amino acids.

The chain joins TRBV18 to TRBJ2-7; D is perhaps TRBD2 (6 bases). The germline gives CDR1 KGHSH, CDR2 LQKENI. This CDR3 spans 15 amino acids. The germline V and J ends were trimmed by 4 bases and 2 bases, with 15 bases remaining between them. The CDR3 nucleotides read TGTGCCAGCTCACGAACGGAGGGTGGGGCCTACGAGCAGTACTTC. It yields the protein CASSRTEGGAYEQYF.

The rearrangement links TRBV20-1 to TRBJ2-5; D may be TRBD2 (5 bases). Germline V gene sequence: CDR1 DFQATT, CDR2 SNEGSKA (reference sequence). The ends were cut back, 7 bases at V and 1 base at J, with 7 bases in the middle. The CDR3 runs to 11 residues. The CDR3 sequence: CSGRGQETQYF. The CDR3 nucleotides are TGCAGTGGTCGGGGCCAAGAGACCCAGTACTTC.

This clone was recorded a few times. This rearrangement joins TRBV7-2 to TRBJ2-7, with 7 bases matching TRBD1. Germline values: CDR1 SGHTA, CDR2 FQGNSA. The CDR3 length is 14 residues. The V and J ends lost 1 base and 4 bases, in that order; junction bases with no gene match: 4. CDR3 in DNA: TGTGCCAGCAGCTTAGGGGGACAGATATACGAGCAGTACTTC. It translates to CASSLGGQIYEQYF. Supplemented by reference TRBV7-2 and TRBJ2-7, the full variable domain reads GAGVSQSPSNKVTEKGKDVELRCDPISGHTALYWYRQSLGQGLEFLIYFQGNSAPDKSGLPSDRFSAERTGGSVSTLTIQRTQQEDSAVYLCASSLGGQIYEQYFGPGTRLTVT.

This clone showed up many times. The chain has TRBV29-1 and TRBJ1-1, with D tentatively TRBD1 (6 bases). V was pared by 7 bases and J by 8 bases, with 17 bases between. The germline V gene encodes CDR1 SQVTM and CDR2 ANQGSEA. CDR3 length equals 12 residues. CDR3 residues: CSGNTGKGEAFF. The CDR3 bases are TGCAGCGGGAATACAGGGAAAGGAGAAGCTTTCTTT.

This clone was observed a few times. One end of the junction fails to match germline, which may point to a read error. This chain connects TRBV5-4 to TRBJ1-1; D is undetermined. From germline, CDR1 is SGHNT and CDR2 YYREEE (reference sequence). CDR3 size: 15 residues. The CDR3 nucleotides are TGCGCCAGCAGCTTGGAGCGGATACCGAACACTGAAGCTTTCTTT. Translation: CASSLERIPNTEAFF.

V is TRBV25-1 and J is TRBJ2-3; 12 positions agree with TRBD2. CDR1 is MGHDK, CDR2 SYGVNS, per germline. The CDR3 spans 17 residues. Trimming at V came to 4 bases and at J to 4 bases, leaving 9 bases not matched to a gene. The CDR3 loop reads CASSASLAGGRADTQYF. The DNA for the CDR3 is TGTGCCAGCAGTGCCTCACTAGCGGGGGGTCGGGCAGATACGCAGTATTTT.

This clone occurred many times. The rearrangement links TRBV7-6 to TRBJ2-3, with TRBD1 identical over 12 bases. The CDR3 runs to 20 residues. V was clipped by 2 bases and J by 0 bases; unmatched bases: 12. The germline gives CDR1 SGHVS, CDR2 FNYEAQ. The chain's CDR3 is CASSLSPPGQGALSTDTQYF. The CDR3 DNA is TGTGCCAGCAGCTTATCGCCCCCGGGACAGGGGGCGCTGAGCACAGATACGCAGTATTTT.

The chain recombines TRBV19 with TRBJ2-3, with 13 bases lining up with TRBD2. This CDR3 has 18 residues. The junction had 10 bases not matched to a gene; V was cut back by 5 bases and J by 2 bases. Germline V lookup: CDR1 LNHDA, CDR2 SQIVND (reference sequence). The CDR3 sequence: CASSLTSGGPEYTDTQYF. CDR3 coding DNA: TGTGCCAGTAGTTTGACTAGCGGGGGGCCTGAATACACAGATACGCAGTATTTT.

The chain employs TRBV2 and TRBJ2-5, with a weak D call TRBD1 (5 bases). Germline loops: CDR1 SNHLY, CDR2 FYNNEI. V lost 3 bases, J lost 4 bases, and 18 bases lay in between. The CDR3 length is 16 residues. CDR3 bases: TGTGCCAGCAGTGAGATGGGGTGGACAAAATCAGAGACCCAGTACTTC. Amino acids: CASSEMGWTKSETQYF.

This chain connects TRBV6-5 to TRBJ2-3; 7 bases map to TRBD2. Germline CDR1 reads MNHEY; CDR2 reads SVGAGI. This CDR3 contains 15 residues. J lost 1 base, V lost 0 bases, and 1 base had no gene match. CDR3 sequence: CASSYSGLRTDTQYF. CDR3 DNA: TGTGCCAGCAGTTACTCGGGACTACGCACAGATACGCAGTATTTT.

There are a few counts of this clone. The chain carries TRBV18 and TRBJ2-7, with D unclear. Germline assignment: CDR1 KGHSH and CDR2 LQKENI. Trimming removed 3 bases at V and 4 bases at J, with 7 bases between. The CDR3 is 12 residues long. CDR3 protein: CASSPLTYEQYF. The CDR3 region has the DNA TGTGCCAGCTCACCTCTTACTTACGAGCAGTACTTC. Looking up the rest from reference TRBV18 and TRBJ2-7 gives the full variable domain: NAGVMQNPRHLVRRRGQEARLRCSPMKGHSHVYWYRQLPEEGLKFMVYLQKENIIDESGMPKERFSAEFPKEGPSILRIQQVVRGDSAAYFCASSPLTYEQYFGPGTRLTVT.

The V gene is TRBV6-5, the J gene TRBJ1-2, with 10 positions matching TRBD1. After removal of 7 bases from V and 4 bases from J, the junction contained 6 bases not matched to a gene. This CDR3 has 14 residues. The germline V gene encodes CDR1 MNHEY and CDR2 SVGAGI. The CDR3 here is CASKRQGASYGYTF. CDR3 in DNA: TGTGCCAGCAAGAGACAGGGGGCGAGCTATGGCTACACCTTC.

This clone has more than one count but fewer than ten. The gene calls are TRBV7-2 and TRBJ2-2; the D is unclear. The V end was cut by 5 bases, the J end by 3 bases, with 4 bases between. The CDR3 is made up of 12 amino acids. Germline-derived CDR1 and CDR2 are SGHTA and FQGNSA. The CDR3 sequence: CASSLHTGELFF. The CDR3, as DNA: TGTGCCAGCAGCCTACACACCGGGGAGCTGTTTTTT.

This clone appeared a few times. The chain employs TRBV5-4 and TRBJ2-3; 9 bases line up with TRBD2. This CDR3 spans 17 amino acids. Germline V gene data show CDR1 as SGHNT and CDR2 as YYREEE (reference sequence). V was pared by 0 bases and J by 2 bases, with 7 bases of the junction left unmatched. This CDR3 is CASSLGGSGRNTDTQYF. Here the CDR3 DNA reads TGTGCCAGCAGCTTGGGAGGTAGCGGGAGAAACACAGATACGCAGTATTTT.

This clone showed up many times. The chain carries TRBV7-7 and TRBJ2-5; 9 nucleotides line up with TRBD1. Germline-derived CDR1 and CDR2 are SSHAT and FNYEAQ (reference sequence). With 4 bases clipped from V and 1 base from J, the junction kept 4 bases outside the gene matches. This CDR3 is built from 15 residues. For the CDR3, the DNA is TGTGCCAGCAGCTCCGAGGACAGGGGCCAAGAGACCCAGTACTTC. Translating gives CASSSEDRGQETQYF.

The table lists this clone with a few counts. The V and J genes are TRBV15 and TRBJ2-2, with 7 positions matching TRBD1. In germline, CDR1 is LNHNV, CDR2 YYDKDF (reference sequence). CDR3 size: 17 residues. V was pared by 0 bases and J by 4 bases, with 8 bases of the junction left unmatched. Here the CDR3 DNA reads TGTGCCACCAGCAGAGATCCGACAGGGTCCCCCACCGGGGAGCTGTTTTTT. Translation: CATSRDPTGSPTGELFF.

This clone was counted between two and nine times. The V call is TRBV5-1, the J call TRBJ1-1; TRBD1 might be the D (5 bases). Trimming removed 0 bases from V and 3 bases from J, with 12 bases in between. Germline V gene sequence: CDR1 SGHRS, CDR2 YFSETQ. There are 15 residues in the CDR3. CDR3 amino acids: CASSLGQPKDTEAFF. Written as DNA, the CDR3 is TGCGCCAGCAGCTTGGGACAGCCAAAGGACACTGAAGCTTTCTTT.

The chain recombines TRBV12-5 with TRBJ2-5; 9 bases line up with TRBD2. The CDR3 covers 16 residues. Per the germline V gene, CDR1 is LGHNT and CDR2 is FRNRAP. V shed 7 bases, J shed 0 bases, and the junction held 9 bases outside the gene matches. The CDR3 region is CASALAGGNYQETQYF. The CDR3 nucleotides read TGTGCTAGTGCCCTCGCGGGGGGGAACTACCAAGAGACCCAGTACTTC.